This T cell receptor beta chain was captured in a study of blood T cells in healthy people across ages (dated by TCRdb to the mid-2010s). Background on the whole study: In model experiments, template switching captured about one uniquely barcoded TCR beta cDNA molecule for every two T cells. Using deep sequencing normalized with unique cDNA molecular identifiers, the study measured how TCR beta repertoire diversity changes with age. Four age groups were formed from the donors: young (average 16 years), middle-aged (approximately 39), aged (about 62) and long-lived (more than 75). Donors of different ages were randomly distributed across sequencing lanes to avoid experimental bias. Using the same blood draw, the study looked at two additional independent replicas of 1 million unique cDNA reads for two donors, one aged 18 to 29 and the other aged 80 or older.

Library construction relied on 5' RACE. This sample was sequenced with an Illumina HiSeq 2500. The second PCR ran for about 7 to 11 cycles and used a J-beta primer mix along with a sample-barcoded 5' primer. A template-switch 5' adaptor carrying 12 random nucleotides introduced a unique molecular identifier onto each TCR beta cDNA molecule. At least 2.5 million CDR3-containing paired-end reads were obtained from each sample. All of the RNA was converted into first-strand cDNA using the Mint cDNA synthesis kit, with a TRBC-specific oligonucleotide serving as the primer. All cDNA was treated with uracil-DNA glycosylase and then went through a first 18-cycle PCR with the universal primers M1SS and BC2_uni_R. On the authors' methods: Normalization of each sample was performed by random selection of 1 million high-quality reads, each carrying a distinct molecular identifier. Instead of being binned into consensus sequences, reads that shared molecular identifiers were thrown out. MiTCR, run with a Q25 quality threshold and the strictest error-elimination algorithm, handled CDR3 identification, clonotype clustering and error correction. A nonparametric unseen species model with Euler transformation was used to estimate lower-bound total TCR beta diversity. TCRdb took the public reads, trimmed them with fastp at Q25, ran MiXCR for clone calling and kept in-frame beta chains. CDR3 protein sequences are deduplicated, and each keeps its most common genes and DNA. TCRdb's processing, not the authors', yielded these V and J calls. The sample table shows more than 800,000 distinct CDR3 sequences, and more than 25% are seen once. The ten largest make up approximately 15% of the sample.

The CDR3 spans 14 residues, from the cysteine through the phenylalanine. CDR3 DNA only is kept here, 42 bases in frame from base 1. CDR1 and CDR2 (KGHDR, SFDVKD) derive from the germline V gene. Remarks on this clonotype: Its binding antigen is unknown. Being one base from a much bigger clone, this may be a read error.

Broader findings and caveats from the paper: Because donor CMV infection status was unknown, age-related changes in expanded clonotypes were potentially confounded. As age increased, observed TCR beta diversity per million T cells dropped in a roughly linear way, and a significant reduction was already evident by age roughly 36. The percentage of naive T cells measured by flow cytometry correlated strongly with observed TCR beta diversity. Since profiling was done on bulk unsorted PBMCs, naive and antigen-experienced compartments could not be conclusively compared. The long-lived group showed more naive CD4+ T cells, fewer expanded clones and increased TCR diversity than the aged group, suggesting age selection. Estimates of total diversity based on one million sequenced T cells were considered lower bounds and underestimates.

Systemically healthy Caucasian individuals from Russia, 39 in total and aged about 6 to 90 years, were included as donors. Approximately 11 milliliters of peripheral blood were drawn from each donor into EDTA-treated Vacutainer tubes. PBMCs were isolated by Ficoll-Paque density-gradient centrifugation, with at least 7 million obtained per sample. Total RNA was extracted from PBMCs with Trizol reagent, with at least 6 micrograms obtained per sample. For every donor, an aliquot of PBMCs went through flow cytometry to measure the percentages of naive CD45RAhigh/CD27high T cells. Recombination linked TRBV24-1 to TRBJ1-2, with no reliable assignment of the D segment. The origin of this receptor is a woman of 80 years or more in good health. Material: blood. The nucleotide sequence is TGTGCCGCCAGTGATTTGGTCAGATCCTATGGCTACACCTTC. This sequence encodes CAASDLVRSYGYTF.